The 28 T cell receptor beta chains below come from one sample, sequenced in a study of T cell repertoires in cytomegalovirus infection. From the reads, TCRdb called clonotypes with MiXCR, one entry per CDR3 protein. The table lists approximately 770,000 distinct CDR3 sequences, 25% to 35% of them singletons. Their specific antigens are unknown. Sequencing was performed on cultured CD8+ T cells from PBMCs, taken from culture after CMV antigen stimulation. The receptor set was obtained from a human donor in good health (CMV status not recorded). Some clones in this sample may be carry-over from other donors' samples.

The gene calls are TRBV6-5 and TRBJ1-6; D remains unclear. The germline V gene has CDR1 MNHEY and CDR2 SVGAGI. The V end lost 4 bases, the J end lost 7 bases, and 8 bases lay between the germline ends. This CDR3 has 13 residues. CDR3: CASSFFENSPLHF. DNA for the CDR3: TGTGCCAGCAGTTTCTTCGAGAATTCACCCCTCCACTTT.

This clonotype was found once. This chain connects TRBV28 to TRBJ2-7; D is possibly TRBD2 (7 bases). Germline lookup yields CDR1 MDHEN and CDR2 SYDVKM. The CDR3 is 15 amino acids. Trimming removed 3 bases at V and 1 base at J, with 13 bases between. This chain's CDR3 is CASSFRGGYSYEQYF. The CDR3 DNA is TGTGCCAGCAGTTTTAGGGGGGGATATTCCTACGAGCAGTACTTC.

This chain joins TRBV14 and TRBJ1-2, with 7 nucleotides matching TRBD1. The V and J ends lost 4 bases and 6 bases, in that order; junction bases with no gene match: 17. Looked up from germline, CDR1 is SGHDN and CDR2 is FVKESK. The CDR3 totals 17 residues. CDR3 in amino acids: CASSLLRDRPLRNGYTF. In nucleotides, the CDR3 is TGTGCCAGCAGCCTTCTCCGGGACAGACCTTTACGGAATGGCTACACCTTC.

The chain employs TRBV19 and TRBJ2-5, with 10 bases aligning to TRBD2. This CDR3 has 16 amino acids. Trimming at V came to 3 bases and at J to 5 bases, leaving 9 bases not matched to a gene. CDR1 and CDR2 (germline): LNHDA, SQIVND (reference sequence). CDR3 residues: CASSILSTSGMETQYF. In DNA, the CDR3 is TGTGCCAGTAGTATTCTTAGCACTAGCGGGATGGAGACCCAGTACTTC.

The CDR3 is CASNHRGTGETQYF. In nucleotides, the CDR3 is TGTGCCAGCAACCATAGGGGCACCGGAGAGACCCAGTACTTC. The chain couples TRBV6-1 to TRBJ2-5; D possibly corresponds to TRBD1 (5 bases). Looked up from germline, CDR1 is MNHNS and CDR2 is SASEGT. Trimming cost V 7 bases and J 4 bases, with 16 bases left between them. This CDR3 spans 14 amino acids.

V usage is TRBV6-2 or TRBV6-3 and J usage is TRBJ2-1, with D uncertain. Between the trimmed V and J ends, which lost 6 bases and 5 bases, there was a span of 17 bases. There are 15 residues in the CDR3. CDR1 is MNHEY and CDR2 is SVGEGT in the germline V gene. DNA for the CDR3: TGTGCCAGCAGCCTGGCCGTCCTTAGGAACAATGAGCAGTTCTTC. This gives the protein CASSLAVLRNNEQFF.

The chain joins TRBV9 to TRBJ2-7, with D unclear. Trimming removed 4 bases from V and 0 bases from J, with 11 bases in between. The CDR3 is 14 amino acids. The germline V gene encodes CDR1 SGDLS and CDR2 YYNGEE. CDR3 coding DNA: TGTGCCAGCAGCCCATCAGCCGCCTCCTACGAGCAGTACGTC. Translation: CASSPSAASYEQYV.

The table lists this clonotype with a few counts. The V and J genes are TRBV27 and TRBJ2-5; 8 positions agree with TRBD1. CDR1 and CDR2 from the germline V gene are MNHEY and SMNVEV (reference sequence). J gave up 2 bases and V 8 bases, and 7 bases lay outside the gene matches. The CDR3 length is 14 residues. The CDR3 DNA is TGTGCCAGCGTGAGCAGGGGGCGGCAAGAGACCCAGTACTTC. Encoded protein: CASVSRGRQETQYF.

This clonotype has more than one count but fewer than ten. J is TRBJ1-2 and V is TRBV6-1; D might be TRBD1 (5 bases). The CDR3 contains 17 residues. Trimming took 1 base from V and 1 from J, leaving 16 bases between them. Per the germline V gene, CDR1 is MNHNS and CDR2 is SASEGT. The CDR3 here is CASSEDHGTDFNYGYTF. CDR3 nucleotides: TGTGCCAGCAGTGAAGACCACGGGACCGATTTTAACTATGGCTACACCTTC.

This clonotype was observed a few times. The rearrangement joins TRBV4-1 to TRBJ1-1, with D unresolved. The germline V gene encodes CDR1 MGHRA and CDR2 YSYEKL. CDR3 length: 15 amino acids. Trimming stripped 0 bases from V and 1 base from J, with 9 bases between. The CDR3 nucleotides are TGCGCCAGCAGCCAAGAATCCAGGACGAACACTGAAGCTTTCTTT. It is translated as CASSQESRTNTEAFF.

The V and J genes are TRBV4-1 and TRBJ2-2; tentative D call: TRBD2 (6 bases). The length of the CDR3 is 15 residues. Germline lookup yields CDR1 MGHRA and CDR2 YSYEKL. V was shortened by 4 bases and J by 7 bases, with 16 bases between the two germline ends. Here the CDR3 reads CASSLGPGGDGELFF. CDR3 DNA: TGCGCCAGCAGCCTGGGCCCAGGAGGGGACGGGGAGCTGTTTTTT.

Worth noting for this clonotype: This may be a read error: a much more frequent sequence differs by one nucleotide. The chain couples TRBV7-4 to TRBJ2-1, with 7 bases identical to TRBD1. Germline loops: CDR1 SGHVT, CDR2 SQSDAQ. This CDR3 has 16 residues. J gave up 0 bases and V 3 bases, and 5 bases lay outside the gene matches. CDR3 amino acids: CASSFVRGSSYNEQFF. The CDR3 DNA sequence: TGTGCCAGCAGCTTTGTCAGGGGGAGCTCCTACAATGAGCAGTTCTTC.

The chain joins TRBV15 to TRBJ2-5, with D perhaps given as TRBD1 or TRBD2 (5 bases each). CDR3 length: 15 amino acids. The V gene lost 6 bases and the J gene lost 2 bases, with 16 bases spanning the gap. CDR1 is LNHNV, CDR2 YYDKDF, per germline (reference sequence). The chain's CDR3 is CATRKDRGRQETQYF. Here the CDR3 DNA reads TGTGCCACCAGAAAAGACCGGGGCAGACAAGAGACCCAGTACTTC.

This clonotype has just a few counts. The chain has TRBV25-1 and TRBJ1-2; D unresolved. Per the germline V gene, CDR1 is MGHDK and CDR2 is SYGVNS. The V end was cut by 4 bases, the J end by 4 bases, with 7 bases between. The CDR3 contains 12 residues. The CDR3 reads CASSGHGYGYTF. CDR3 DNA: TGTGCCAGCAGTGGACATGGCTATGGCTACACCTTC.

This clonotype occurred a few times. This chain links TRBV20-1 with TRBJ2-5, with D possibly matching TRBD1 (6 bases). Germline assignment: CDR1 DFQATT and CDR2 SNEGSKA (reference sequence). Trimming removed 3 bases from V and 0 bases from J, with 11 bases in between. The CDR3 runs to 14 residues. The CDR3 DNA reads as TGCAGTGCTAGGTGGGGGCCGTACCAAGAGACCCAGTACTTC. This translates into CSARWGPYQETQYF.

V and J are TRBV5-6 and TRBJ1-6; D gene unclear. The germline gives CDR1 SGHDT, CDR2 YYEEEE. CDR3 length: 16 amino acids. The V end was cut by 4 bases, the J end by 7 bases, with 18 bases between. The DNA of the CDR3 is TGTGCCAGCAGCCCATATCCTTACGGAACAAATTCACCCCTCCACTTT. Residues: CASSPYPYGTNSPLHF.

The rearrangement uses TRBV5-4 and TRBJ1-2; D uncertain. The CDR3 has 14 amino acids. The V gene's germline CDR1 is SGHNT and CDR2 YYREEE (reference sequence). Trimming shortened V by 6 bases and J by 4 bases, and 16 bases separated the two germline ends. The CDR3 DNA reads as TGTGCCAGCAAATCGGACGGCAGGAGCTATGGCTACACCTTC. Translated, it gives CASKSDGRSYGYTF.

There are a few counts of this clonotype. This sequence joins TRBV6-2 or TRBV6-3 and TRBJ2-1; no clear D. This CDR3 region has 16 residues. Germline CDR1 MNHEY, CDR2 SVGEGT. V dropped 7 bases and J dropped 0 bases, with 16 bases sitting between them. The CDR3 nucleotides read TGTGCCAGCACCTCCTACAACTTGGCCTCCTACAATGAGCAGTTCTTC. This gives the protein CASTSYNLASYNEQFF.

This clonotype was counted between two and nine times. The chain employs TRBV27 and TRBJ1-5, with TRBD1 as a possible D gene (6 bases). Trimming pared 11 bases from V and 5 bases from J, leaving 22 bases between. This CDR3 is 15 amino acids long. The V gene's germline CDR1 is MNHEY and CDR2 SMNVEV (reference sequence). This CDR3 reads CAGCLGTKPHQPQHF. The CDR3 bases are TGTGCCGGATGCCTTGGGACAAAGCCGCATCAGCCCCAGCATTTT.

This clonotype was detected a few times. This chain joins TRBV9 and TRBJ2-1; 9 positions match TRBD1. CDR1 and CDR2 (germline): SGDLS, YYNGEE. CDR3 length: 16 residues. V trimming: 2 bases; J trimming: 6 bases; junction bases outside the gene matches: 9. The CDR3 protein is CASSVAGTGSSNEQFF. The CDR3 DNA reads TGTGCCAGCAGCGTTGCCGGGACAGGGTCAAGCAATGAGCAGTTCTTC.

The gene calls are TRBV19 and TRBJ2-1; TRBD2 matches at 9 bases. V shed 6 bases, J shed 8 bases, and the junction held 11 bases outside the gene matches. This CDR3 spans 15 amino acids. CDR1 is LNHDA and CDR2 is SQIVND in the germline V gene (reference sequence). The CDR3 protein is CASRSERGVAHEQFF. Written as DNA, the CDR3 is TGTGCCAGTAGGTCTGAGCGGGGGGTGGCTCATGAGCAGTTCTTC.

The V and J genes are TRBV5-1 and TRBJ1-2; TRBD1 matches 11 bases. Germline V gives CDR1 SGHRS, CDR2 YFSETQ. The CDR3 loop spans 16 amino acids. Unmatched junction bases numbered 9, after V lost 4 bases and J lost 4 bases. The chain's CDR3 is CASSLSGQGASYGYTF. DNA of the CDR3: TGCGCCAGCAGCCTTTCTGGACAGGGGGCCTCCTATGGCTACACCTTC.

The chain carries TRBV4-1 and TRBJ2-2; 8 nucleotides agree with TRBD1. From germline, CDR1 is MGHRA and CDR2 YSYEKL. CDR3 size: 15 residues. V was clipped by 3 bases and J by 0 bases; unmatched bases: 0. CDR3 DNA: TGCGCCAGCAGCCAGGGACAGGCGAACACCGGGGAGCTGTTTTTT. Translated: CASSQGQANTGELFF.

In this sample, this clonotype turned up a few times. The chain joins TRBV20-1 to TRBJ1-5; tentatively, D is TRBD1 (5 bases). The V and J ends lost 5 bases and 5 bases respectively, with 16 bases between them. CDR1 is DFQATT and CDR2 is SNEGSKA in the germline V gene (reference sequence). The CDR3 sequence is 14 residues long. The CDR3 protein is CSAPGTTIDQPQHF. The CDR3, as DNA: TGCAGTGCTCCTGGGACCACTATAGATCAGCCCCAGCATTTT.

This chain joins TRBV6-6 and TRBJ2-3; the match to TRBD2 covers 7 bases. Trimming took 0 bases from V and 0 from J; bases not matched to a gene: 6. This CDR3 has 17 amino acids. Germline V lookup: CDR1 MNHNY, CDR2 SVGAGI (reference sequence). The CDR3 protein is CASSYSNRGGSTDTQYF. CDR3 DNA sequence: TGTGCCAGCAGTTACTCGAATAGGGGAGGGAGCACAGATACGCAGTATTTT.

In this sample, this clonotype turned up a few times. This chain links TRBV15 with TRBJ2-3, with D perhaps TRBD2 (6 bases). Germline CDR1 LNHNV, CDR2 YYDKDF (reference sequence). Trimming left V 1 base short and J 10 bases short, with 21 bases between. There are 16 residues in the CDR3. Written as DNA, the CDR3 is TGTGCCACCAGCAGAGTCCCTAGCGACGACTCTGGGCCGCAGTATTTT. Residues: CATSRVPSDDSGPQYF.

The table lists this clonotype with many counts. At one boundary the junction diverges from the germline segment, which might be a read error. The chain combines TRBV11-3 with TRBJ2-2, with a possible D match to TRBD1 (6 bases). The CDR3 is 20 residues long. CDR1 is SGHNT, CDR2 YENEEA, per germline. CDR3 amino acids: CASSLEERELNRDGTGELFF. Written as DNA, the CDR3 is TGTGCCAGCAGCCTAGAGGAAAGGGAACTTAACAGGGATGGTACCGGGGAGCTGTTTTTT.

V is TRBV5-4 and J is TRBJ2-3, with 9 nucleotides matching TRBD2. Germline-derived CDR1 and CDR2 are SGHNT and YYREEE (reference sequence). The CDR3 is made up of 16 amino acids. After removal of 0 bases from V and 2 bases from J, the junction contained 4 bases not matched to a gene. The CDR3 sequence is CASSLVAGAYTDTQYF. CDR3 coding DNA: TGTGCCAGCAGCTTGGTAGCGGGGGCTTACACAGATACGCAGTATTTT.